One and the same sample provided the 32 T cell receptor beta chains below, sequenced in a study of blood T cell repertoires in COVID-19. Measured with immunoSEQ multiplex PCR; TCRdb has only the in-frame clones, and not every one. This table has about 300,000 clones, under 90% appearing once. The sequencing sample was made of PBMCs or T cells enriched from blood (not recorded which). The receptors stem from a young man who had recovered from COVID-19.

V and J are TRBV4-1 and TRBJ2-1; 9 bases line up with TRBD1. This CDR3 contains 15 residues. Losses at the gene ends were 0 bases for V and 6 bases for J; bases not matched to a gene: 3. CDR1 is MGHRA, CDR2 YSYEKL, per germline. The CDR3: CASSQEQGAINEQFF. CDR3 sequence (DNA): TGCGCCAGCAGCCAAGAACAGGGGGCGATCAATGAGCAGTTCTTC.

J is TRBJ1-4 and V is TRBV27; 7 positions agree with TRBD1. This CDR3 is built from 16 residues. V was clipped by 0 bases and J by 8 bases; unmatched bases: 9. In germline, CDR1 is MNHEY, CDR2 SMNVEV (reference sequence). CDR3 bases: TGTGCCAGCAGTTTATCCCTCCACAGGGGTGGAGAAAAACTGTTTTTT. This encodes CASSLSLHRGGEKLFF.

The gene calls are TRBV12-2 and TRBJ2-3; the table names TRBD2, a call not compared with the DNA. TRBV12-2 is a known pseudogene. This CDR3 is built from 12 residues. CDR3 residues: CASRFTPDTQYF. The CDR3 coding sequence is TGTGCAAGTCGCTTTACTCCTGATACGCAGTATTTT.

A few counts support this clone. The chain links TRBV28 to TRBJ1-1, with D perhaps TRBD1 (6 bases). Germline V CDR1 and CDR2: MDHEN, SYDVKM. V dropped 6 bases and J dropped 3 bases, with 20 bases sitting between them. This CDR3 region has 16 residues. CDR3 bases: TGTGCCAGCAGGCCGACCCTGGGGGCGGGTGACACTGAAGCTTTCTTT. Amino acid sequence: CASRPTLGAGDTEAFF.

The J gene is TRBJ1-2, the V gene TRBV3-1 (or the pseudogene TRBV3-2), with TRBD1 identical over 7 bases. The V gene end was trimmed by 4 bases and the J gene end by 4 bases; junction bases not matched to a gene: 12. Germline V CDR1 and CDR2: LGHDT, YNNKEL (reference sequence). This CDR3 has 16 residues. CDR3: CASSPQPRGKGYGYTF. CDR3 coding DNA: TGTGCCAGCAGCCCTCAACCCAGGGGGAAGGGCTATGGCTACACCTTC.

The chain combines TRBV19 with TRBJ2-5; TRBD2 matches 16 bases. The V and J ends lost 5 bases and 1 base, in that order; junction bases with no gene match: 4. This CDR3 region has 17 residues. Germline CDR1 reads LNHDA; CDR2 reads SQIVND (reference sequence). CDR3 in DNA: TGTGCCAGTAGTGAGGGACTAGCGGGAGGGCTCCAAGAGACCCAGTACTTC. It translates to CASSEGLAGGLQETQYF. Based on the CDR3 plus reference TRBV19 and TRBJ2-5, the full variable domain is DGGITQSPKYLFRKEGQNVTLSCEQNLNHDAMYWYRQDPGQGLRLIYYSQIVNDFQKGDIAEGYSVSREKKESFPLTVTSAQKNPTAFYLCASSEGLAGGLQETQYFGPGTRLLVL.

The V and J genes are TRBV6-6 and TRBJ1-1, with 7 bases that match TRBD1. Germline CDR1 is MNHNY and CDR2 is SVGAGI (reference sequence). The V gene end was trimmed by 5 bases and the J gene end by 4 bases; junction bases not matched to a gene: 4. The CDR3 length is 13 residues. The CDR3 is CASSTDRATEAFF. CDR3 bases: TGTGCCAGCAGTACTGACAGGGCCACTGAAGCTTTCTTT.

This clone was found once. The genes are TRBV5-1 and TRBJ2-1; TRBD2 agrees at 13 bases. J gave up 8 bases and V 4 bases, and 15 bases lay outside the gene matches. Per the germline V gene, CDR1 is SGHRS and CDR2 is YFSETQ. This CDR3 has 18 residues. The CDR3 sequence is CASSPPGLGLAGEDEQFF. Here the CDR3 DNA reads TGCGCCAGCAGCCCACCAGGGCTCGGACTAGCGGGAGAGGATGAGCAGTTCTTC.

V gene TRBV6-1 combines with J gene TRBJ1-6; TRBD1 matches at 7 bases. CDR3 length: 14 residues. Trimming cost V 3 bases and J 6 bases; bases outside gene matches: 2. Germline V gene sequence: CDR1 MNHNS, CDR2 SASEGT. The CDR3 spells CASSEAGGNSPLHF. In DNA form, the CDR3 reads TGTGCCAGCAGTGAGGCAGGGGGTAATTCACCCCTCCACTTT.

This rearrangement joins TRBV18 to TRBJ1-1; TRBD1 might be the D (6 bases). Trimming stripped 3 bases from V and 5 bases from J, with 13 bases between. This CDR3 has 14 amino acids. CDR1 is KGHSH and CDR2 is LQKENI in the germline V gene. The CDR3, as DNA: TGTGCCAGCTCACCCCAGGGGATGAGTACTGAAGCTTTCTTT. It is translated as CASSPQGMSTEAFF.

The chain employs TRBV18 and TRBJ2-6; 8 positions match TRBD1. The V gene end was trimmed by 2 bases and the J gene end by 0 bases; junction bases not matched to a gene: 9. This CDR3 is built from 19 residues. Germline CDR1 KGHSH, CDR2 LQKENI. The CDR3 DNA sequence: TGTGCCAGCTCACCAAGGGTCAGCGACAGGGGCTCTGGGGCCAACGTCCTGACTTTC. It is translated as CASSPRVSDRGSGANVLTF.

The table lists this clone with a few counts. The chain recombines TRBV11-2 with TRBJ2-2; perhaps TRBD2 as D (6 bases). CDR1 SGHAT and CDR2 FQNNGV come from the germline V gene. The CDR3 has 16 amino acids. Trimming shortened V by 6 bases and J by 1 base, and 15 bases separated the two germline ends. CDR3 sequence (DNA): TGTGCCAGCAGTGGGGCGGGGACTGAGAACACCGGGGAGCTGTTTTTT. It codes for CASSGAGTENTGELFF.

The chain has TRBV28 and TRBJ2-1; weak D call: TRBD1 (6 bases). The CDR3 runs 14 residues. Per the germline V gene, CDR1 is MDHEN and CDR2 is SYDVKM. The V end was cut by 3 bases, the J end by 10 bases, with 16 bases between. The DNA for the CDR3 is TGTGCCAGCAGTTTGAGCAGGGCGCAGGGGGAGCAGTTCTTC. Translation gives CASSLSRAQGEQFF.

The V and J genes are TRBV5-4 and TRBJ2-3; 12 bases align to TRBD1. Trimming at V came to 0 bases and at J to 1 base, leaving 6 bases not matched to a gene. The CDR3 is 18 residues long. Germline CDR1 is SGHNT and CDR2 is YYREEE (reference sequence). The CDR3 is CASSLGGTGGAGTDTQYF. In DNA form, the CDR3 reads TGTGCCAGCAGCTTGGGTGGGACAGGGGGCGCCGGCACAGATACGCAGTATTTT.

This chain links TRBV24-1 with TRBJ1-5; a weak D match, TRBD1 (6 bases). Germline loops: CDR1 KGHDR, CDR2 SFDVKD. The CDR3 is 17 residues long. V dropped 3 bases and J dropped 1 base, with 15 bases sitting between them. The CDR3, as DNA: TGTGCCACCAGTGATGCAGGACAGCCTGCGAGCAATCAGCCCCAGCATTTT. Protein: CATSDAGQPASNQPQHF.

The chain carries TRBV30 and TRBJ2-5, with 7 bases matching TRBD1. CDR1 and CDR2 from the germline V gene are GTSNPN and SVGIG (reference sequence). The V gene end was trimmed by 3 bases and the J gene end by 5 bases; junction bases not matched to a gene: 6. The CDR3 totals 13 residues. The CDR3 reads CAWRSQGVETQYF. The CDR3 DNA reads TGTGCCTGGAGGAGCCAGGGGGTGGAGACCCAGTACTTC.

The rearrangement uses TRBV14 and TRBJ2-1; D perhaps matches TRBD2 (5 bases). In germline, CDR1 is SGHDN, CDR2 FVKESK. The germline V and J ends were trimmed by 0 bases and 8 bases, with 11 bases remaining between them. The CDR3 has 14 residues. CDR3 region: CASSQEASIDEQFF. The CDR3 bases are TGTGCCAGCAGCCAAGAAGCTAGCATCGATGAGCAGTTCTTC.

This chain links TRBV28 with TRBJ1-2; TRBD1 matches at 9 bases. The junction had 6 bases not matched to a gene; V was cut back by 6 bases and J by 4 bases. Looked up from germline, CDR1 is MDHEN and CDR2 is SYDVKM. The CDR3 sequence is 14 residues long. This CDR3 is CASSFRDRVYGYTF. The CDR3 bases are TGTGCCAGCAGCTTCCGGGACAGGGTCTATGGCTACACCTTC.

This clone is a singleton in its sample. The DNA of the CDR3 is TGTGCCAGCAGTGACGACAGCTCCTACGAGCAGTACTTC. Translated, it gives CASSDDSSYEQYF. The chain uses TRBV2 and TRBJ2-7; tentative D call: TRBD1 (5 bases). CDR1 and CDR2 from the germline V gene are SNHLY and FYNNEI. CDR3 length: 13 residues. V lost 3 bases to trimming and J lost 0 bases, with 6 bases between them.

The chain recombines TRBV24-1 with TRBJ2-2; 7 nucleotides match TRBD1. V gave up 3 bases and J gave up 0 bases; unmatched junction bases: 3. This CDR3 is 16 amino acids long. CDR1 and CDR2 from the germline V gene are KGHDR and SFDVKD. Here the CDR3 reads CATSDMTGSNTGELFF. The CDR3, as DNA: TGTGCCACCAGTGATATGACAGGGTCGAACACCGGGGAGCTGTTTTTT.

The CDR3 loop reads CASSLSGGKGGTEAFF. The CDR3 coding sequence is TGTGCCAGCAGCTTGTCAGGGGGCAAGGGAGGCACTGAAGCTTTCTTT. The V call is TRBV5-4, the J call TRBJ1-1, with 8 bases fitting TRBD1. The J segment lost 4 bases and the V segment lost 1 base, leaving 9 bases of the junction unmatched. Germline V gene lookup returns CDR1 SGHNT and CDR2 YYREEE (reference sequence). CDR3 length equals 16 residues.

This clone occurred a few times. V usage is TRBV7-9 and J usage is TRBJ1-2, with 7 bases aligning to TRBD1. J gave up 8 bases and V 4 bases, and 10 bases lay outside the gene matches. The CDR3 is 14 amino acids. Germline CDR1 reads SEHNR; CDR2 reads FQNEAQ (reference sequence). The CDR3 loop is CASSSPDRFDGYTF. CDR3 DNA: TGTGCCAGCAGCTCTCCGGACAGGTTTGACGGCTACACCTTC. The full variable domain, in which reference TRBV7-9 and TRBJ1-2 provide the parts outside the CDR3, is DTGVSQNPRHKITKRGQNVTFRCDPISEHNRLYWYRQTLGQGPEFLTYFQNEAQLEKSRLLSDRFSAERPKGSFSTLEIQRTEQGDSAMYLCASSSPDRFDGYTFGSGTRLTVV.

The chain carries TRBV5-1 and TRBJ2-2; perhaps TRBD1 as D (6 bases). Trimming shortened V by 8 bases and J by 2 bases, and 10 bases separated the two germline ends. The CDR3 contains 13 residues. The germline gives CDR1 SGHRS, CDR2 YFSETQ. CDR3 nucleotides: TGCGCCAGTAACAGGGCTAACACCGGGGAGCTGTTTTTT. Translating it yields CASNRANTGELFF.

The gene calls are TRBV7-9 and TRBJ2-1, with 7 positions matching TRBD1. J was trimmed by 7 bases and V by 4 bases; bases with no gene match: 4. CDR1 SEHNR and CDR2 FQNEAQ come from the germline V gene (reference sequence). The CDR3 consists of 13 residues. The CDR3 loop is CASSSTGQNEQFF. The CDR3 DNA follows: TGTGCCAGCAGCTCGACAGGGCAAAATGAGCAGTTCTTC.

V gene TRBV11-1 combines with J gene TRBJ1-2; D possibly corresponds to TRBD1 (6 bases). Germline values: CDR1 SGHAT, CDR2 FQDESV (reference sequence). The V and J ends lost 1 base and 1 base respectively, with 13 bases between them. The CDR3 is 16 amino acids. CDR3 sequence reads: CASSLGPDSLNYGYTF. Here the CDR3 DNA reads TGTGCCAGCAGCTTAGGACCGGACAGCCTTAACTATGGCTACACCTTC.

This clone appeared a single time. The chain combines TRBV19 with TRBJ2-3; 9 bases map to TRBD1. J gave up 4 bases and V 3 bases, and 5 bases lay outside the gene matches. Germline CDR1 and CDR2: LNHDA and SQIVND (reference sequence). The CDR3 covers 15 residues. Written as DNA, the CDR3 is TGTGCCAGTAGTATCGGGGACAGGGCGGCAGATACGCAGTATTTT. Protein: CASSIGDRAADTQYF.

CDR3 loop: CGTGVSNEQYF. CDR3 coding DNA: TGTGGGACAGGCGTTTCTAACGAGCAGTACTTC. J is TRBJ2-7 and V is TRBV30; 7 bases align to TRBD1. From germline, CDR1 is GTSNPN and CDR2 SVGIG (reference sequence). CDR3 length: 11 amino acids.

The chain recombines TRBV12-3 or TRBV12-4 with TRBJ2-1; D possibly corresponds to TRBD2 (5 bases). This CDR3 spans 11 amino acids. The V end lost 6 bases, the J end lost 9 bases, and 9 bases lay between the germline ends. CDR3 loop: CASSPAGEQFF. The DNA for the CDR3 is TGTGCCAGCAGCCCCGCGGGTGAGCAGTTCTTC.

The sample holds a few counts of this clone. The chain is built from TRBV14 and TRBJ2-2; 7 bases match TRBD2. V lost 0 bases and J lost 8; bases outside the gene matches: 9. Germline V gene data show CDR1 as SGHDN and CDR2 as FVKESK. The CDR3 is 16 amino acids. The CDR3 DNA follows: TGTGCCAGCAGCCAAGAAGAGCGGGACGGTCCGGGGGAGCTGTTTTTT. It encodes CASSQEERDGPGELFF.

The chain couples TRBV10-3 to TRBJ1-1, with a tentative D call TRBD1 (6 bases). V dropped 3 bases and J dropped 4 bases, with 15 bases sitting between them. CDR1 is ENHRY, CDR2 SYGVKD, per germline. This CDR3 has 15 residues. CDR3 sequence reads: CAISELQGQGTEAFF. DNA for the CDR3: TGTGCCATCAGTGAATTACAGGGTCAGGGCACTGAAGCTTTCTTT.

This chain uses TRBV2 with TRBJ2-2, with TRBD2 matching over 11 bases. The CDR3 totals 17 residues. Germline values: CDR1 SNHLY, CDR2 FYNNEI. Losses at the gene ends were 5 bases for V and 1 base for J; bases not matched to a gene: 6. This CDR3 is CASSPGLAVMNTGELFF. Here the CDR3 DNA reads TGTGCCAGCAGTCCGGGACTAGCGGTAATGAACACCGGGGAGCTGTTTTTT.

The chain recombines TRBV6-5 with TRBJ1-1, with TRBD1 identical over 7 bases. Trimming cost V 7 bases and J 6 bases; bases outside gene matches: 14. Germline CDR1 and CDR2: MNHEY and SVGAGI. This CDR3 spans 15 amino acids. CDR3 nucleotides: TGTGCCAGCACTCCCCTGACAGGGAGACCCTCTGAAGCTTTCTTT. Translating gives CASTPLTGRPSEAFF.